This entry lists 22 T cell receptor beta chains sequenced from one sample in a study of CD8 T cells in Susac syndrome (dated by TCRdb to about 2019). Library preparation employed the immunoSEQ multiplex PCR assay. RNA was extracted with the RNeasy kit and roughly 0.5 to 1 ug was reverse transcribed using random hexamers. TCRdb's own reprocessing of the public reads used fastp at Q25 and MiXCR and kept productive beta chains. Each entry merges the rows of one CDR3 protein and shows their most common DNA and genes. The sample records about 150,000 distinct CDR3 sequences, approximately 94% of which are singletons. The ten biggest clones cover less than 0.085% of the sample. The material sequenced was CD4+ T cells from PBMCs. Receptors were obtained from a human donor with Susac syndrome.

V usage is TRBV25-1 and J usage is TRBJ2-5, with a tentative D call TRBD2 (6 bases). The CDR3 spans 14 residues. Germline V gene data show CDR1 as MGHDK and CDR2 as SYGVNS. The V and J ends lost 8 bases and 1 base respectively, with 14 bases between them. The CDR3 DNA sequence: TGTGCCAGCTCAAATACCGGGGGCCAAGAGACCCAGTACTTC. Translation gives CASSNTGGQETQYF. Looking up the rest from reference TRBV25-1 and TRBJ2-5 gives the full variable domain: EADIYQTPRYLVIGTGKKITLECSQTMGHDKMYWYQQDPGMELHLIHYSYGVNSTEKGDLSSESTVSRIRTEHFPLTLESARPSHTSQYLCASSNTGGQETQYFGPGTRLLVL.

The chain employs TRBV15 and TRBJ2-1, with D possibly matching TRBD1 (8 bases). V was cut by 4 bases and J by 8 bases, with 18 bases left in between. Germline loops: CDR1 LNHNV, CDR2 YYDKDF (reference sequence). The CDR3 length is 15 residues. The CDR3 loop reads CATSTGGTGGHEQFF. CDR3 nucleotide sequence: TGTGCCACCAGCACGGGGGGTACAGGGGGGCATGAGCAGTTCTTC.

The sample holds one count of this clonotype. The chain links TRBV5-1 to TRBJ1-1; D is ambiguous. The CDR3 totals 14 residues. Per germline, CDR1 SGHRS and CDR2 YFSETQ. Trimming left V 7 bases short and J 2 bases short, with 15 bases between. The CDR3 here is CASRSDPGNTEAFF. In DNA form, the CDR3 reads TGCGCCAGCCGCTCAGACCCTGGAAACACTGAAGCTTTCTTT.

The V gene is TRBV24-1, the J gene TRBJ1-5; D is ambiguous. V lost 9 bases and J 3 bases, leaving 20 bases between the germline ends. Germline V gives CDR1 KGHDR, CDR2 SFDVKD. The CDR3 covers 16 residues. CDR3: CATHDRRQCYNQPQHF. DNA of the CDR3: TGTGCCACCCACGATCGCCGGCAGTGCTACAATCAGCCCCAGCATTTT.

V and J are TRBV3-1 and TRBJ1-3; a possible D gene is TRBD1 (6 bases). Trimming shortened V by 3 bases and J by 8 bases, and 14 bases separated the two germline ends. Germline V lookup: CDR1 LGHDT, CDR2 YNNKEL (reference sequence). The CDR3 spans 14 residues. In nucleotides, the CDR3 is TGTGCCAGCAGCCATACAGGGCAGCGGGACACCATATATTTT. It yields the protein CASSHTGQRDTIYF.

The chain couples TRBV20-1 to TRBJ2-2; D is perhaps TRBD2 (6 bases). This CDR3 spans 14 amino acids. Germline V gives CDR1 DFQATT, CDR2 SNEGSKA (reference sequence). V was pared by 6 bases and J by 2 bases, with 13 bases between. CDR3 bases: TGCAGTGCCTGCGGGACTTCCAACACCGGGGAGCTGTTTTTT. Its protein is CSACGTSNTGELFF.

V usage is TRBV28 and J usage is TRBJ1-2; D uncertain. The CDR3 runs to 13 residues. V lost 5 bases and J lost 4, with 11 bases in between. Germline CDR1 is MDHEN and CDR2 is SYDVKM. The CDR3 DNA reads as TGTGCCAGCAGTCTCCGGGCCTCCTATGGCTACACCTTC. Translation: CASSLRASYGYTF.

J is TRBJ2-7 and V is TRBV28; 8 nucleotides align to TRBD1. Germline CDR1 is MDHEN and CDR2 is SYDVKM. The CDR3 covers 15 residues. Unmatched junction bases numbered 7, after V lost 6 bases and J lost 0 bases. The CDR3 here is CASSGRTGSSYEQYF. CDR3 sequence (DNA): TGTGCCAGCAGCGGCAGGACAGGGAGCTCCTACGAGCAGTACTTC. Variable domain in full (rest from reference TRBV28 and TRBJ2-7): DVKVTQSSRYLVKRTGEKVFLECVQDMDHENMFWYRQDPGLGLRLIYFSYDVKMKEKGDIPEGYSVSREKKERFSLILESASTNQTSMYLCASSGRTGSSYEQYFGPGTRLTVT.

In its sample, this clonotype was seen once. The DNA of the CDR3 is TGCGCCAGCAGCTTGTATACAGGTTTGGAGACCCAGTACTTC. The encoded protein is CASSLYTGLETQYF. The chain recombines TRBV5-1 with TRBJ2-5; D may be TRBD1 (5 bases). CDR1 is SGHRS and CDR2 is YFSETQ in the germline V gene. V was shortened by 1 base and J by 5 bases, with 12 bases between the two germline ends. CDR3 length: 14 residues.

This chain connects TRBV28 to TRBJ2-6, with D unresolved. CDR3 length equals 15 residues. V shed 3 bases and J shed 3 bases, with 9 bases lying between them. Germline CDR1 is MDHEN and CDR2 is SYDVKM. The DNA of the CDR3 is TGTGCCAGCAGTTTTTTGGGTTTTGGGGCCAACGTCCTGACTTTC. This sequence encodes CASSFLGFGANVLTF.

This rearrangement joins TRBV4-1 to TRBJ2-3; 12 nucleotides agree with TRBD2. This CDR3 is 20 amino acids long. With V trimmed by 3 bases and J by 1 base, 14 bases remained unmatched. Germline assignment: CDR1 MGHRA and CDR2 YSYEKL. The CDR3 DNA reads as TGCGCCAGCAGCCAGAGAGTGACTAGCGGGAGATTTCAGGGCACAGATACGCAGTATTTT. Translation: CASSQRVTSGRFQGTDTQYF.

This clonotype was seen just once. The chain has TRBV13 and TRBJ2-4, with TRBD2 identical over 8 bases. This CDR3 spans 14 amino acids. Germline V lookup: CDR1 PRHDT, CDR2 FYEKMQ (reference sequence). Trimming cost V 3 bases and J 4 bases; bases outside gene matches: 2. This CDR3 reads CASSFRGGKNIQYF. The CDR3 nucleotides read TGTGCCAGCAGCTTTCGCGGGGGGAAAAACATTCAGTACTTC. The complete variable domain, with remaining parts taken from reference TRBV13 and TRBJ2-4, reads AAGVIQSPRHLIKEKRETATLKCYPIPRHDTVYWYQQGPGQDPQFLISFYEKMQSDKGSIPDRFSAQQFSDYHSELNMSSLELGDSALYFCASSFRGGKNIQYFGAGTRLSVL.

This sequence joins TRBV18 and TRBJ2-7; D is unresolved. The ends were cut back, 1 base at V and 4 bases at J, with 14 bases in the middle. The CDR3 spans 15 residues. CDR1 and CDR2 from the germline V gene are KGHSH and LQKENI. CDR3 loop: CASSPQGLGNYEQYF. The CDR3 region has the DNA TGTGCCAGCTCACCACAGGGCTTGGGGAATTACGAGCAGTACTTC.

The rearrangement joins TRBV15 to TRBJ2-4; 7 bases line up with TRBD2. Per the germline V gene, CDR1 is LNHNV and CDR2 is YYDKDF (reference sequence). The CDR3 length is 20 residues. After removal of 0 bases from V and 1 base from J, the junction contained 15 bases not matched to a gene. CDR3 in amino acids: CATSRDDGGGYIRAKNIQYF. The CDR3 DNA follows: TGTGCCACCAGCAGAGATGATGGGGGGGGTTATATTCGGGCCAAAAACATTCAGTACTTC.

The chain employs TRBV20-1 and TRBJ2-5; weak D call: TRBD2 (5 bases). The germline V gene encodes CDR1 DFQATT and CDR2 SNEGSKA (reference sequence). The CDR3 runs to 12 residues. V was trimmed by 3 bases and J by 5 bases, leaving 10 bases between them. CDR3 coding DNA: TGCAGTGCTAGCGATGGGGAGGAGACCCAGTACTTC. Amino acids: CSASDGEETQYF.

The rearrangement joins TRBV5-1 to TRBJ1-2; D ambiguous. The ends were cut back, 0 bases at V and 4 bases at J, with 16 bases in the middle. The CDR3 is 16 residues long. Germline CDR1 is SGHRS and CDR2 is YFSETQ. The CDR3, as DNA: TGCGCCAGCAGCTTGGCGGGCCTTTTTGGGGTCTATGGCTACACCTTC. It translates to CASSLAGLFGVYGYTF.

The CDR3 is CASSLAVSNQPQHF. DNA for the CDR3: TGTGCCAGCAGCTTAGCGGTTAGCAATCAGCCCCAGCATTTT. The V and J genes are TRBV11-2 and TRBJ1-5; D remains ambiguous. Looked up from germline, CDR1 is SGHAT and CDR2 is FQNNGV. The CDR3 loop spans 14 amino acids. The germline V and J ends were trimmed by 1 base and 0 bases, with 4 bases remaining between them.

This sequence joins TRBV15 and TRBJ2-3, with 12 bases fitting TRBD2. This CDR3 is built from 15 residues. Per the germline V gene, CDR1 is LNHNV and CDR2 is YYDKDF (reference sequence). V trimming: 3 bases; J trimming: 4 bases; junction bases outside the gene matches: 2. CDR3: CATSRTSGRADTQYF. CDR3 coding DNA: TGTGCCACCAGCAGGACTAGCGGGAGAGCAGATACGCAGTATTTT.

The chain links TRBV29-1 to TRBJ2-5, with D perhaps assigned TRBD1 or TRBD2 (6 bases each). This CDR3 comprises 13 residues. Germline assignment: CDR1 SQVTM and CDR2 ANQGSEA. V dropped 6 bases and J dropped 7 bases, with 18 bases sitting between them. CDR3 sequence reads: CSVMDGGRTTQYF. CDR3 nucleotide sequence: TGCAGCGTGATGGATGGGGGGCGCACGACCCAGTACTTC.

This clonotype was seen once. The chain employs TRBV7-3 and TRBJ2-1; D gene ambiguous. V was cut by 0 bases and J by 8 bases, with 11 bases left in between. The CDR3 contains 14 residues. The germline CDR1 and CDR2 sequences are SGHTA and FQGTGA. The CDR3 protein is CASSLTPDSHEQFF. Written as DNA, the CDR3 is TGTGCCAGCAGCTTAACCCCTGATAGTCATGAGCAGTTCTTC.

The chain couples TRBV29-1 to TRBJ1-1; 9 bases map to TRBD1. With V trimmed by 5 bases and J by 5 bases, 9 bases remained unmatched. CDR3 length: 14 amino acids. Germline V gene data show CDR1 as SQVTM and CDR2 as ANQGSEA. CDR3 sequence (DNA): TGCAGCGTTCCAGAGGGACAGGGTGGTACTGAAGCTTTCTTT. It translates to CSVPEGQGGTEAFF.

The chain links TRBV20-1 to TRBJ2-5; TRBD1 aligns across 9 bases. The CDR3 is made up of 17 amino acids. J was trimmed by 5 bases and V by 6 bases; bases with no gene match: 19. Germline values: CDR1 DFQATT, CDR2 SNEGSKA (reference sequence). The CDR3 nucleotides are TGCAGTGCAATGCTCCCGGGACAGGGCTCTCGGTGGGAGACCCAGTACTTC. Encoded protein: CSAMLPGQGSRWETQYF.